This TCR beta chain appears in the sequencing data of a study of blood T cell repertoires in COVID-19. TCRdb's copy holds only in-frame clones and misses some; the assay was immunoSEQ multiplex PCR. The sample records around 140,000 clones, roughly 84% being singletons. This CDR3 region has 15 residues. The V end was cut by 0 bases, the J end by 2 bases, with 14 bases between. Germline CDR1 is SQVTM and CDR2 is ANQGSEA. The chain links TRBV29-1 to TRBJ2-7; TRBD2 might be the D (6 bases). The TCR comes from a woman aged 80 or over with acute or convalescent COVID-19. The sequenced sample was peripheral blood. The CDR3 reads CSVEEHGSGPYEQYF. The CDR3 DNA is TGCAGCGTTGAAGAACACGGGAGTGGGCCCTACGAGCAGTACTTC.